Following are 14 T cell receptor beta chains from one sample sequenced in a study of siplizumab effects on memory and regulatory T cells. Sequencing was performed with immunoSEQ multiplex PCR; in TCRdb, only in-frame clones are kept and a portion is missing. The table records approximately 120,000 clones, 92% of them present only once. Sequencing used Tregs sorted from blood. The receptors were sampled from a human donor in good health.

The CDR3 coding sequence is TGTGCCAGCAGCGAGGGAGAGGGACAGCCCCAGCATTTT. Translation gives CASSEGEGQPQHF. This chain connects TRBV7-7 to TRBJ1-5; D is unclear. Trimming took 5 bases from V and 7 from J, leaving 12 bases between them. Germline CDR1 SSHAT, CDR2 FNYEAQ (reference sequence). The CDR3 is 13 residues long. Variable domain in full (rest from reference TRBV7-7 and TRBJ1-5): GAGVSQSPRYKVTKRGQDVTLRCDPISSHATLYWYQQALGQGPEFLTYFNYEAQPDKSGLPSDRFSAERPEGSISTLTIQRTEQRDSAMYRCASSEGEGQPQHFGDGTRLSIL.

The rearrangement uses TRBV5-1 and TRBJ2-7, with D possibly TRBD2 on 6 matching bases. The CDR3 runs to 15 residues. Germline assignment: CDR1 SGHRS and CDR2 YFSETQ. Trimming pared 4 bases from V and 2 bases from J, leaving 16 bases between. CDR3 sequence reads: CASSPLGTQTYEQYF. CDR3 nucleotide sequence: TGCGCCAGCAGCCCTTTGGGGACTCAAACCTACGAGCAGTACTTC.

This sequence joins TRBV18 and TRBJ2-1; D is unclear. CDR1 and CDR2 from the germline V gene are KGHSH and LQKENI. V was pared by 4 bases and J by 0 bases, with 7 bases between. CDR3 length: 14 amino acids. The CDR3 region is CASSQDPSYNEQFF. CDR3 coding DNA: TGTGCCAGCTCACAGGACCCCTCCTACAATGAGCAGTTCTTC.

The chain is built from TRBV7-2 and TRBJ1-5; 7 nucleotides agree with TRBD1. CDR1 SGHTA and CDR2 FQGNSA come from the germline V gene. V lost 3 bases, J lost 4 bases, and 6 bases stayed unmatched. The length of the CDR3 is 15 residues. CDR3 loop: CASSFRGQRNQPQHF. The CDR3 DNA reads TGTGCCAGCAGCTTTCGGGGACAGCGAAATCAGCCCCAGCATTTT.

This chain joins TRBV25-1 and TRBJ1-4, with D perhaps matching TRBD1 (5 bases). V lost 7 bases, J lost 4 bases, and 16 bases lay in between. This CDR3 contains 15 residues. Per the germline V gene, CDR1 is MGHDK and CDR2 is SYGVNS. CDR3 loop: CASMPAGAGNEKLFF. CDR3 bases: TGTGCCAGCATGCCCGCCGGGGCGGGTAATGAAAAACTGTTTTTT.

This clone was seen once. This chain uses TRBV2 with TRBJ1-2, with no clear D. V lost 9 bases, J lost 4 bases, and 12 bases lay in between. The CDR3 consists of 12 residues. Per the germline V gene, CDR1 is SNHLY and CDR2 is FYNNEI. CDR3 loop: CASKPWGYGYTF. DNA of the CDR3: TGTGCCAGTAAACCATGGGGCTATGGCTACACCTTC. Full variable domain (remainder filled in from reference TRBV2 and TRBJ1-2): EPEVTQTPSHQVTQMGQEVILRCVPISNHLYFYWYRQILGQKVEFLVSFYNNEISEKSEIFDDQFSVERPDGSNFTLKIRSTKLEDSAMYFCASKPWGYGYTFGSGTRLTVV.

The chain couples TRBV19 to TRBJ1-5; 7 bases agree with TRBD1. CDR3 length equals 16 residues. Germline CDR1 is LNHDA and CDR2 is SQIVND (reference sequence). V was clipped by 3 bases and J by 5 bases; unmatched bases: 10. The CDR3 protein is CASSIRGSAGDQPQHF. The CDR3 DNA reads TGTGCCAGTAGTATCAGGGGGTCGGCAGGGGATCAGCCCCAGCATTTT.

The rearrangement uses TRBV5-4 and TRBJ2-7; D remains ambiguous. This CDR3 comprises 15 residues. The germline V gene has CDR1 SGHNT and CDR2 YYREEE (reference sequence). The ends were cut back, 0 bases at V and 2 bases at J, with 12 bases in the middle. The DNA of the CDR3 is TGTGCCAGCAGCTTGGGGTTAACCGCCGCCTACGAGCAGTACTTC. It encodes CASSLGLTAAYEQYF.

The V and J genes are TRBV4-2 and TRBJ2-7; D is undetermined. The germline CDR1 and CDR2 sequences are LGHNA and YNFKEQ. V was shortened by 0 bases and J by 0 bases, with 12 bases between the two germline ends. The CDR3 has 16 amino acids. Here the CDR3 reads CASSQDWTSSSYEQYF. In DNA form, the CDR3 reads TGTGCCAGCAGCCAAGATTGGACGTCGAGCTCCTACGAGCAGTACTTC.

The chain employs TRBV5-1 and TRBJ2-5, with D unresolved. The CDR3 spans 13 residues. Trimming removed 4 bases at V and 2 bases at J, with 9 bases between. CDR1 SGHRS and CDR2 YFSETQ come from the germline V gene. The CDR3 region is CASSVGLQETQYF. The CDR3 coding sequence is TGCGCCAGCAGCGTAGGGCTACAAGAGACCCAGTACTTC.

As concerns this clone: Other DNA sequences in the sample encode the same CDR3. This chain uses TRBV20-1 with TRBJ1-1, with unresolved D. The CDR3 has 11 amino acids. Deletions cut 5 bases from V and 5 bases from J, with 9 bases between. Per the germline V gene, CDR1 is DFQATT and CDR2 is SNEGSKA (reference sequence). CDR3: CSALKNTEAFF. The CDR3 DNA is TGCAGTGCTCTAAAAAATACTGAAGCTTTCTTT.

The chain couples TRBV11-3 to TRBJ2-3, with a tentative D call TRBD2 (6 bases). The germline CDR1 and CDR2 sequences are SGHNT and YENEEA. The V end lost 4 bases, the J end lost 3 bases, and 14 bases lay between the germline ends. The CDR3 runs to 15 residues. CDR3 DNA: TGTGCCAGCAGCTCCGTCGGGGGAGCTACAGATACGCAGTATTTT. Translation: CASSSVGGATDTQYF.

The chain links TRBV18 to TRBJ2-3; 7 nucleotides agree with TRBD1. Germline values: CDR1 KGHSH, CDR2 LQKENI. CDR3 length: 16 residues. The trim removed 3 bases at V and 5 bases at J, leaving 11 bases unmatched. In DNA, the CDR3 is TGTGCCAGCTCACCCTACGGGACAGCCGACGGAGATACGCAGTATTTT. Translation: CASSPYGTADGDTQYF.

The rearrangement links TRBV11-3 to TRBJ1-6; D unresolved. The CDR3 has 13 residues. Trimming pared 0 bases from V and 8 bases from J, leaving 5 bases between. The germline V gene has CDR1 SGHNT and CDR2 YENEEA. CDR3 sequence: CASSLDGYSPLHF. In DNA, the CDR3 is TGTGCCAGCAGCTTAGACGGATATTCACCCCTCCACTTT. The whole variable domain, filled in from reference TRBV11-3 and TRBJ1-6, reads EAGVVQSPRYKIIEKKQPVAFWCNPISGHNTLYWYLQNLGQGPELLIRYENEEAVDDSQLPKDRFSAERLKGVDSTLKIQPAELGDSAVYLCASSLDGYSPLHFGNGTRLTVT.